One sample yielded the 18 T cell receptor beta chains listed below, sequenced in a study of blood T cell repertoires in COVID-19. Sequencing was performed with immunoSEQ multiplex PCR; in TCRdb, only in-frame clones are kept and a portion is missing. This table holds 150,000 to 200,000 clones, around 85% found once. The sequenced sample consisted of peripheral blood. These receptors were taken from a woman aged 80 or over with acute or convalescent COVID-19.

CDR3 sequence: CAISQGQLFGYTF. The CDR3 DNA is TGTGCCATCAGCCAGGGACAGCTCTTCGGCTACACCTTC. The rearrangement links TRBV10-3 to TRBJ1-2; 7 bases are a match to TRBD1. The V and J ends lost 6 bases and 8 bases, in that order; junction bases with no gene match: 9. CDR3 length equals 13 residues. Per germline, CDR1 ENHRY and CDR2 SYGVKD.

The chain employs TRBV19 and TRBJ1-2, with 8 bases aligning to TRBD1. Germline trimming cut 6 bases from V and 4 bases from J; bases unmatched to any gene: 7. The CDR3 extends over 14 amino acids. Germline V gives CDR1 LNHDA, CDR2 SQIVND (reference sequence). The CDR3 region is CASSPTGDLYGYTF. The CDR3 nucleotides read TGTGCCAGTAGCCCGACAGGGGACCTCTATGGCTACACCTTC.

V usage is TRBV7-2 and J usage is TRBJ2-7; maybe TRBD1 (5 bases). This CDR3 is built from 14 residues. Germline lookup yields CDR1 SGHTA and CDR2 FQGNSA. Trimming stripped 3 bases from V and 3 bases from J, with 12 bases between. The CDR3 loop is CASSLGQGYYEQYF. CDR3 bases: TGTGCCAGCAGCTTGGGGCAGGGTTACTACGAGCAGTACTTC.

The CDR3 nucleotides read TGTGCCAGCAGCTTCGAGAGGGTGTTAAATTCACCCCTCCACTTT. It encodes CASSFERVLNSPLHF. The J gene is TRBJ1-6, the V gene TRBV7-9; unclear D gene. The CDR3 contains 15 residues. V lost 3 bases and J 7 bases, leaving 13 bases between the germline ends. The germline CDR1 and CDR2 sequences are SEHNR and FQNEAQ (reference sequence). The full variable domain, in which reference TRBV7-9 and TRBJ1-6 provide the parts outside the CDR3, is DTGVSQNPRHKITKRGQNVTFRCDPISEHNRLYWYRQTLGQGPEFLTYFQNEAQLEKSRLLSDRFSAERPKGSFSTLEIQRTEQGDSAMYLCASSFERVLNSPLHFGNGTRLTVT.

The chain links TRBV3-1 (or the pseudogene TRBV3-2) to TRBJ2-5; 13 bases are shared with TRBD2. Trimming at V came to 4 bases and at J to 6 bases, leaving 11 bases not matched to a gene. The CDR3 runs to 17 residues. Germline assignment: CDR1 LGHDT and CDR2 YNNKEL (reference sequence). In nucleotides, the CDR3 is TGTGCCAGCAGCCCATTTACTAGCGGGGGGGCCCATAAGACCCAGTACTTC. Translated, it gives CASSPFTSGGAHKTQYF.

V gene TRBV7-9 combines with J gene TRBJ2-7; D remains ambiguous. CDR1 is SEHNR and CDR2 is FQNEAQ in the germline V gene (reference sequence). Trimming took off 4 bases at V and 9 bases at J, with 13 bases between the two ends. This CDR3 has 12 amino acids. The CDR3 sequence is CASSSTIFWQYF. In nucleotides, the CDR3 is TGTGCCAGCAGCTCGACAATCTTTTGGCAGTACTTC.

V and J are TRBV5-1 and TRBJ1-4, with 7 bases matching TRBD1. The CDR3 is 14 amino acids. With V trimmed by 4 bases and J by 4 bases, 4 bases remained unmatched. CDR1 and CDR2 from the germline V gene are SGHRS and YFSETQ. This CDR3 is CASSGTDLNEKLFF. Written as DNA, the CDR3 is TGCGCCAGCAGCGGGACAGACCTTAATGAAAAACTGTTTTTT.

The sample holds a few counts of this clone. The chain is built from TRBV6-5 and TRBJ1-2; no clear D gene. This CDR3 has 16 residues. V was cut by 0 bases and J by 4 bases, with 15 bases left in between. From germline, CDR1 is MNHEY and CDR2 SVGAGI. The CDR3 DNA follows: TGTGCCAGCAGTTACTCAGATCTCGGGGTCGCCTATGGCTACACCTTC. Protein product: CASSYSDLGVAYGYTF.

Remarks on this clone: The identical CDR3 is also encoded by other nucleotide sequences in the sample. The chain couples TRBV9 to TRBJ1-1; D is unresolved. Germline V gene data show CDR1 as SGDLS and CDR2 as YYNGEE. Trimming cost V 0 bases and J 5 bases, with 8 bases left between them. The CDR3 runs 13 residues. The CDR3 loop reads CASSVVAGTEAFF. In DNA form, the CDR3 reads TGTGCCAGCAGCGTAGTGGCAGGAACTGAAGCTTTCTTT.

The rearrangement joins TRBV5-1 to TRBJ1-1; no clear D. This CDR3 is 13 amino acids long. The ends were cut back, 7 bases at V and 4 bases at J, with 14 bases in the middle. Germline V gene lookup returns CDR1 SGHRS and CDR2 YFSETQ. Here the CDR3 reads CASCWEGCTEAFF. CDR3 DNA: TGCGCCAGCTGCTGGGAGGGATGCACTGAAGCTTTCTTT.

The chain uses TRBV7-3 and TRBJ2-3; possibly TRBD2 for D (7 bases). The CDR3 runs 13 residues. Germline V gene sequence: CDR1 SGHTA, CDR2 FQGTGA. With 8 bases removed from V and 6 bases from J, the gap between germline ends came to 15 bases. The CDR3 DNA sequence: TGTGCCAGCTCGCGGGGGCCGGTGGATACGCAGTATTTT. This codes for CASSRGPVDTQYF. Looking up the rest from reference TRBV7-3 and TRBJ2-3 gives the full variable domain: GAGVSQTPSNKVTEKGKYVELRCDPISGHTALYWYRQSLGQGPEFLIYFQGTGAADDSGLPNDRFFAVRPEGSVSTLKIQRTERGDSAVYLCASSRGPVDTQYFGPGTRLTVL.

DNA of the CDR3: TGTGCCAGCAGTTTATTAGTGACACCTGAAAAACTGTTTTTT. Its translation: CASSLLVTPEKLFF. This chain uses TRBV27 with TRBJ1-4; no definite D call. This CDR3 has 14 amino acids. The germline V gene encodes CDR1 MNHEY and CDR2 SMNVEV (reference sequence). Trimming took 1 base from V and 7 from J, leaving 10 bases between them.

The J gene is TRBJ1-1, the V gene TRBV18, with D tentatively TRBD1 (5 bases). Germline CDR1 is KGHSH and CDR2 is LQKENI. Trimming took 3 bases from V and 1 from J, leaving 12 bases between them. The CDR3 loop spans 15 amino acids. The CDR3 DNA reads TGTGCCAGCTCACCCCCCTCAAGGGGGAACACTGAAGCTTTCTTT. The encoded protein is CASSPPSRGNTEAFF.

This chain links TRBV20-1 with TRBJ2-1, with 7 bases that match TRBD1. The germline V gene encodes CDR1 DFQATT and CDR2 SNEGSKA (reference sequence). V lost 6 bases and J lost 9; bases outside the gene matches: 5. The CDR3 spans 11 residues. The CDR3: CSAPGGLEQFF. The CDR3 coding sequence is TGCAGTGCCCCAGGGGGTCTTGAGCAGTTCTTC.

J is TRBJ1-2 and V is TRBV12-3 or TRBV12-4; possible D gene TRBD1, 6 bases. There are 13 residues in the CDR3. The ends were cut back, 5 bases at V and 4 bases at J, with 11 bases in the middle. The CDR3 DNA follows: TGTGCCAGCAGTCGAGACAGGACCTATGGCTACACCTTC. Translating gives CASSRDRTYGYTF.

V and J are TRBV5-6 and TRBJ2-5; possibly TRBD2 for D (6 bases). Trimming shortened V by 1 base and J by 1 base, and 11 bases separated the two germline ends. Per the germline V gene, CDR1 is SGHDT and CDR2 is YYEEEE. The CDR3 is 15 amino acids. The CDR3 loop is CASSLLPGVQETQYF. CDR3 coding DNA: TGTGCCAGCAGCTTGTTACCGGGGGTCCAAGAGACCCAGTACTTC.

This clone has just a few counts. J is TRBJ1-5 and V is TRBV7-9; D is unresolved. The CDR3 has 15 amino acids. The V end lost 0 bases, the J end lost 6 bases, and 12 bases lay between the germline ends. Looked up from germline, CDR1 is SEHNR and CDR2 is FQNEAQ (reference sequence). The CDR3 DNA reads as TGTGCCAGCAGCTTAGCCGGACTCGCCGGTCAGCCCCAGCATTTT. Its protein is CASSLAGLAGQPQHF.

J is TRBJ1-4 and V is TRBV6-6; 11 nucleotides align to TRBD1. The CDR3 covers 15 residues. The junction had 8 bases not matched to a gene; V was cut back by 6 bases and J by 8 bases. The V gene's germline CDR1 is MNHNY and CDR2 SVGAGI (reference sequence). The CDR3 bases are TGTGCCAGCAGACCCGGGACAGGGGGTAGGGAAAAACTGTTTTTT. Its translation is CASRPGTGGREKLFF.